The 15 T cell receptor beta chains listed next were all sequenced from one sample in a study of tumor-infiltrating lymphocytes in primary liver carcinoma. Making TCR beta cDNA involved approximately 530 ng total RNA and a constant-region primer. ARM-PCR was slightly modified, and three nested multiplex PCR rounds with it gave rise to the TCR beta libraries. TRBV1-TRBV30 forward primers paired with a C-beta reverse primer were used in the first two PCR rounds, which ran about 11 cycles each. One entry per CDR3 protein, called by TCRdb with MiXCR from the multiplex PCR reads. The sample records about 48,000 distinct CDR3 sequences, around 79% being singletons. Joint extraction of RNA and DNA used roughly 20-33 mg of bulk tissue that was unsorted. Sequencing was performed on liver tumor tissue from sampling region 3. Subset indicated: tumor region T3, left-lateral pole. Every receptor here comes from a man aged 40-49 years with primary liver carcinoma and hepatitis B virus infection.

By share, this clonotype ranks as medium-sized. The chain is built from TRBV5-6 and TRBJ2-5; D remains unclear. Per germline, CDR1 SGHDT and CDR2 YYEEEE. Trimming cost V 3 bases and J 2 bases, with 8 bases left between them. The CDR3 contains 13 residues. The CDR3 spells CASSSTSQETQYF. The CDR3 nucleotides are TGTGCCAGCAGCTCGACGTCACAAGAGACCCAGTACTTC.

Note on this clonotype: An end of the junction does not agree with germline; a read error may underlie this. The chain is built from TRBV12-3 or TRBV12-4 and TRBJ1-1, with TRBD1 as a possible D gene (5 bases). The CDR3 extends over 14 amino acids. The CDR3 region is CASNLRQYGTEAFF. The CDR3 coding sequence is TGTGCCAGCAATTTAAGACAGTATGGGACTGAAGCGTTCTTT.

This clonotype was recorded at least ten times. This chain uses TRBV7-8 with TRBJ2-3; tentatively, D is TRBD1 or TRBD2 (6 bases each). Trimming cost V 2 bases and J 2 bases, with 8 bases left between them. In germline, CDR1 is SGHVS, CDR2 FQNEAQ. This CDR3 is built from 14 residues. The CDR3 bases are TGTGCCAGCAGCTTAAGGGGGGTCACAGATACGCAGTATTTT. Its protein product is CASSLRGVTDTQYF. Complete variable domain (other parts from reference TRBV7-8 and TRBJ2-3): GAGVSQSPRYKVAKRGQDVALRCDPISGHVSLFWYQQALGQGPEFLTYFQNEAQLDKSGLPSDRFFAERPEGSVSTLKIQRTQQEDSAVYLCASSLRGVTDTQYFGPGTRLTVL.

For this clonotype: It may be a read error: a sequence one base away is much more abundant. Without the conserved terminal phenylalanine or tryptophan, this CDR3 likely stems from a read error. V and J are TRBV29-1 and TRBJ2-1, with no clear D. The CDR3 has 12 residues. V lost 7 bases and J 9 bases, leaving 16 bases between the germline ends. Germline V lookup: CDR1 SQVTM, CDR2 ANQGSEA. The CDR3 region is CSAVDEISEQFL. CDR3 coding DNA: TGCAGCGCTGTTGATGAGATAAGTGAGCAGTTCTTG.

On this clonotype itself: A much larger clone sits a single nucleotide away, making a read error possible. The chain is built from TRBV5-1 and TRBJ2-3; D is unclear. Germline CDR1 reads SGHRS; CDR2 reads YFSETQ. With 0 bases removed from V and 6 bases from J, the gap between germline ends came to 14 bases. The CDR3 covers 15 residues. The CDR3 nucleotides read TGCGCCAGCAGCTTGGGGGATAACTCCGGGGATACGCAGTATTTT. Protein: CASSLGDNSGDTQYF.

The genes are TRBV11-1 and TRBJ2-3; the match to TRBD2 covers 11 bases. The germline CDR1 and CDR2 sequences are SGHAT and FQDESV (reference sequence). The ends lost 7 bases at V and 15 bases at J; junction bases unmatched: 21. The CDR3 is 16 residues long. This CDR3 is CASNKGLAVSTDRQYF. CDR3 nucleotide sequence: TGTGCCAGCAACAAGGGACTAGCGGTTAGCACAGATAGGCAATATTTT.

J is TRBJ2-1 and V is TRBV7-3; 12 bases match TRBD2. Germline loops: CDR1 SGHTA, CDR2 FQGTGA. V gave up 5 bases and J gave up 5 bases; unmatched junction bases: 16. The CDR3 is 19 amino acids. The CDR3 region has the DNA TGTGCCAGCAGCACAAGGGGACTAGCGGGCCCCAGCTTCCACAATGAGCAGTTCTTC. Residues: CASSTRGLAGPSFHNEQFF.

A word on this clonotype: With a much larger clone just one base away, this may be a read error. The chain has TRBV5-1 and TRBJ2-7; TRBD2 matches at 15 bases. With V trimmed by 4 bases and J by 5 bases, 1 base remained unmatched. Per the germline V gene, CDR1 is SGHRS and CDR2 is YFSETQ. CDR3 size: 14 residues. Written as DNA, the CDR3 is TGCGCCAGCAGCGGACTAGCGGGAGGGCACGAGCAGTACTTC. This sequence encodes CASSGLAGGHEQYF.

The chain links TRBV6-5 to TRBJ2-1, with 13 bases fitting TRBD2. J lost 8 bases, V lost 8 bases, and 18 bases had no gene match. The CDR3 consists of 18 residues. CDR1 is MNHEY and CDR2 is SVGAGI in the germline V gene. The CDR3 DNA sequence: TGTGCCAGCTCATGGGACAGGGGGACTAGCGGGATGGCGCATGAGCAGTTCTTC. Translation gives CASSWDRGTSGMAHEQFF.

For this clonotype: Lacking the conserved final phenylalanine or tryptophan, this CDR3 likely reflects a read error. The gene calls are TRBV29-1 and TRBJ2-1; the match to TRBD1 covers 11 bases. Trimming removed 7 bases from V and 10 bases from J; junction bases left unmatched: 12. The length of the CDR3 is 14 residues. In germline, CDR1 is SQVTM, CDR2 ANQGSEA. The CDR3 loop is CSGSPGQGVEEQFL. In DNA, the CDR3 is TGCAGCGGATCGCCGGGACAGGGGGTGGAAGAGCAGTTCTTG.

This clonotype was seen many times. The genes are TRBV6-6 and TRBJ1-6, with D tentatively TRBD1 (6 bases). The CDR3 sequence is 13 residues long. Germline V lookup: CDR1 MNHNY, CDR2 SVGAGI (reference sequence). V was pared by 5 bases and J by 8 bases, with 10 bases between. In DNA form, the CDR3 reads TGTGCCAGCAGTGCAGGGGACGATTCACCCCTCCACTTT. This codes for CASSAGDDSPLHF.

Details on this clonotype: The conserved final phenylalanine or tryptophan is absent from the CDR3, which likely points to a read error. The genes are TRBV7-8 and TRBJ2-2; D not resolved. The CDR3 is made up of 12 amino acids. Germline V gene lookup returns CDR1 SGHVS and CDR2 FQNEAQ. The CDR3 is CVSSFTVGELFL. CDR3 nucleotide sequence: TGTGTCAGCAGCTTTACAGTGGGGGAGCTGTTTCTT.

This clonotype counts as large. This sequence joins TRBV11-2 and TRBJ2-1; a possible D gene is TRBD1 (5 bases). The CDR3 is made up of 13 amino acids. Germline CDR1 is SGHAT and CDR2 is FQNNGV. Between the trimmed V and J ends, which lost 6 bases and 8 bases, there was a span of 14 bases. The DNA of the CDR3 is TGTGCCAGCAGACCCACAGGTCGCGATGAGCAGTTCTTC. Protein sequence: CASRPTGRDEQFF.

A remark on this clonotype: Since no conserved phenylalanine or tryptophan closes the CDR3, a read error is the likely cause. V and J are TRBV6-5 and TRBJ1-1, with D unclear. V lost 6 bases, J lost 1 base, and 12 bases lay in between. The germline V gene has CDR1 MNHEY and CDR2 SVGAGI. The CDR3 extends over 14 amino acids. For the CDR3, the DNA is TGTGCCAGCAGACCATCTGGGGAGAACACTGAAGCTTTCTAT. It codes for CASRPSGENTEAFY.

This clonotype was detected only once. The rearrangement joins TRBV12-3 or TRBV12-4 to TRBJ1-1; D unclear. The CDR3 consists of 13 residues. Trimming shortened V by 5 bases and J by 5 bases, and 12 bases separated the two germline ends. The CDR3 DNA sequence: TGTGCCAGCAGTGCGACATGGTTGACTGAAGCTTTCTTT. It translates to CASSATWLTEAFF.